This T cell receptor (beta chain) is from a study of T cell repertoires in cytomegalovirus infection. Study information: Both a matching HLA type and CMV infection were indicated by public TCR beta signatures. Study-wide results and caveats: Individuals carrying CMV plus the relevant HLA were identified by cumulative frequency of public TCR beta families. Dominating the ex vivo response were HLA-C-restricted CMV-specific TCR beta clonotypes.

The V gene lost 7 bases and the J gene lost 13 bases, with 8 bases spanning the gap. The CDR3 covers 10 residues. Germline CDR1 is SGHAT and CDR2 is FQNNGV. TCRdb processed the reads anew with MiXCR; each CDR3 protein has one entry. Of around 170,000 distinct CDR3 sequences in the sample, roughly 18% were seen once. This clonotype was found a few times. The antigen remains unidentified. Input material: CD8+ T cells from PBMCs. V is TRBV11-2 and J is TRBJ1-6, with D uncertain. The clonotype originates from a human donor in good health (CMV status not recorded). Some clones in this sample may be carry-over from other donors' samples. The CDR3 sequence is CASKKKPLHF. DNA for the CDR3: TGTGCCAGCAAAAAGAAGCCCCTCCACTTT.